The 5 T cell receptor beta chains presented below share a single source sample, sequenced in a study of blood T cell repertoires in COVID-19. TCRdb keeps only in-frame clones here, not all; method: immunoSEQ multiplex PCR. This table holds 250,000 to 350,000 clones, more than 80% found once. The sample consisted of peripheral blood. The receptor source for this set is a woman between 45 and 65 years old with COVID-19, enrolled during active disease.

This clone was observed a few times. V is TRBV19 and J is TRBJ1-2; D is uncertain. Germline assignment: CDR1 LNHDA and CDR2 SQIVND (reference sequence). The ends were cut back, 5 bases at V and 4 bases at J, with 8 bases in the middle. The CDR3 contains 12 residues. CDR3 sequence: CASSGNGYGYTF. DNA for the CDR3: TGTGCCAGTAGTGGTAACGGCTATGGCTACACCTTC.

The CDR3 sequence is CASNPTAVTEAFF. As DNA, the CDR3 is TGTGCCAGCAATCCTACAGCGGTGACTGAAGCTTTCTTT. This chain links TRBV2 with TRBJ1-1; D uncertain. V lost 7 bases, J lost 5 bases, and 14 bases lay in between. The length of the CDR3 is 13 residues. CDR1 and CDR2 from the germline V gene are SNHLY and FYNNEI.

This clone was recorded only once. The J gene is TRBJ1-3, the V gene TRBV7-2; 9 bases match TRBD1. V lost 5 bases and J lost 2; bases outside the gene matches: 7. Looked up from germline, CDR1 is SGHTA and CDR2 is FQGNSA. This CDR3 region has 16 residues. This chain's CDR3 is CASSVTRDRAGNTIYF. The CDR3 region has the DNA TGTGCCAGCAGCGTTACCCGGGACAGGGCTGGAAACACCATATATTTT.

This rearrangement joins TRBV13 to TRBJ1-1; 10 bases are shared with TRBD1. The CDR3 is 17 residues long. CDR1 is PRHDT, CDR2 FYEKMQ, per germline (reference sequence). Trimming at V came to 0 bases and at J to 5 bases, leaving 9 bases not matched to a gene. As DNA, the CDR3 is TGTGCCAGCAGCTTAGGAGGGACAGGGGTTCTGGCAACTGAAGCTTTCTTT. Translating gives CASSLGGTGVLATEAFF.

The chain has TRBV25-1 and TRBJ2-5; no firm D call. Germline values: CDR1 MGHDK, CDR2 SYGVNS. With 1 base removed from V and 4 bases from J, the gap between germline ends came to 13 bases. The CDR3 is 15 residues long. CDR3 sequence: CASSEFSRLRETQYF. CDR3 DNA sequence: TGTGCCAGCAGTGAATTTTCGCGCCTCCGAGAGACCCAGTACTTC.